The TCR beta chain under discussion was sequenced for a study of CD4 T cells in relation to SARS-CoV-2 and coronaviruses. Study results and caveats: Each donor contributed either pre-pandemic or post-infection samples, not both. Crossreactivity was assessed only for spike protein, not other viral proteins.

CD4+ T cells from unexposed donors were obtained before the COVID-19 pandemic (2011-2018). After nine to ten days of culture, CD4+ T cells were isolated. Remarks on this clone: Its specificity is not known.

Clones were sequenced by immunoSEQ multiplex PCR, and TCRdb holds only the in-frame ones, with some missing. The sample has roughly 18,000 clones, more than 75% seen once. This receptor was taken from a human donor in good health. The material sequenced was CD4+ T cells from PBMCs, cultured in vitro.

The chain's CDR3 is CASSLAAGTEAFF. In DNA, the CDR3 is TGTGCCAGCAGCTTAGCTGCAGGGACTGAAGCTTTCTTT. The chain employs TRBV7-8 and TRBJ1-1; the D gene is possibly TRBD1 (5 bases). V was shortened by 0 bases and J by 5 bases, with 7 bases between the two germline ends. Germline V gene lookup returns CDR1 SGHVS and CDR2 FQNEAQ. The CDR3 totals 13 residues.